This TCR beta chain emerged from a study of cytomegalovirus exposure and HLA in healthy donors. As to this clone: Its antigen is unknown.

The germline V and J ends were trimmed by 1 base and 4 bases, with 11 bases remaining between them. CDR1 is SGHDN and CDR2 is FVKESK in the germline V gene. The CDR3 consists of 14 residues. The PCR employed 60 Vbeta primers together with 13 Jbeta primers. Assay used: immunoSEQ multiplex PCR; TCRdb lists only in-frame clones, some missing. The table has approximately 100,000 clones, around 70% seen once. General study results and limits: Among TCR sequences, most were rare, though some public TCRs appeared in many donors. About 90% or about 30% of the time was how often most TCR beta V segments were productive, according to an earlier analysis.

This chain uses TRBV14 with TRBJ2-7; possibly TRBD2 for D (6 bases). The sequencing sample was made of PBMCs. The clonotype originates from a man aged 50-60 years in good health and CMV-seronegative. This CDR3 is CASSQALATYEQYF. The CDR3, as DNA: TGTGCCAGCAGCCAAGCTCTAGCGACGTACGAGCAGTACTTC.